Below are 29 T cell receptor beta chains sequenced from a single sample in a study of T cells in Graves' hyperthyroidism and ophthalmopathy. RNA transcripts served as the template for amplifying TCR beta CDR3 regions. The TCR CDR3 was amplified in a first-round RT-PCR using the HTBI primer set. MiXCR was run by TCRdb on the multiplex PCR reads, yielding one entry per CDR3 protein. Found here are over 500,000 distinct CDR3 sequences, roughly 45% of them singletons; the top ten hold about 45%. The sequenced sample consisted of peripheral blood or thyroid tissue (not recorded which). Every receptor here comes from an adult woman with Graves' disease, either hyperthyroidism or ophthalmopathy (not recorded which).

For this clonotype: Sequence at one end of the junction differs from germline and may be a read error. The chain uses TRBV5-1 and TRBJ1-6; unclear D gene. The CDR3 extends over 13 amino acids. Germline V gene lookup returns CDR1 SGHRS and CDR2 YFSETQ. The CDR3 protein is CASSLWQIGPLHF. CDR3 sequence (DNA): TGTGCCAGCAGCTTGTGGCAAATAGGACCCCTCCACTTT.

This clonotype has a count of ten or more. V gene TRBV14 combines with J gene TRBJ1-2, with no clear D. The CDR3 extends over 15 amino acids. Germline CDR1 SGHDN, CDR2 FVKESK. Trimming removed 0 bases from V and 2 bases from J, with 10 bases in between. CDR3: CASSQDVARNYGYTF. CDR3 bases: TGTGCCAGCAGCCAAGACGTCGCCAGGAACTATGGCTACACCTTC.

The rearrangement joins TRBV7-9 to TRBJ1-2, with D perhaps matching TRBD1 (6 bases). V lost 0 bases and J lost 4, with 12 bases in between. In germline, CDR1 is SEHNR, CDR2 FQNEAQ (reference sequence). This CDR3 spans 15 amino acids. The CDR3 sequence: CASSLAPGASYGYTF. Here the CDR3 DNA reads TGTGCCAGCAGCTTAGCGCCAGGGGCAAGCTATGGCTACACCTTC.

The V and J genes are TRBV2 and TRBJ2-7, with 7 bases that match TRBD1. Germline assignment: CDR1 SNHLY and CDR2 FYNNEI. This CDR3 is 15 amino acids long. J lost 5 bases, V lost 6 bases, and 13 bases had no gene match. CDR3 sequence (DNA): TGTGCCAGCAGCAACAGGGGACCCCGACCCCACGAGCAGTACTTC. This gives the protein CASSNRGPRPHEQYF.

Notes on this clonotype: A read error may be the cause here, since a much bigger clone is one base away. The chain carries TRBV7-9 and TRBJ2-7; 8 bases agree with TRBD1. CDR1 SEHNR and CDR2 FQNEAQ come from the germline V gene (reference sequence). This CDR3 has 16 residues. Trimming took 4 bases from V and 0 from J; bases not matched to a gene: 8. Here the CDR3 DNA reads TGTGCCAGCAGCTCGGGGACAGGCAAGAGCTCCTACGAGCAGTACTTC. This codes for CASSSGTGKSSYEQYF.

This clonotype was recorded many times. The chain links TRBV5-6 to TRBJ2-1; 11 bases are a match to TRBD2. Looked up from germline, CDR1 is SGHDT and CDR2 is YYEEEE. The CDR3 loop spans 16 amino acids. J was trimmed by 4 bases and V by 2 bases; bases with no gene match: 5. The CDR3 reads CASSLVTSGSYNEQFF. In DNA, the CDR3 is TGTGCCAGCAGCTTAGTCACTAGCGGGAGTTACAATGAGCAGTTCTTC.

This clonotype has a handful of counts. The gene calls are TRBV18 and TRBJ1-2; no clear D gene. CDR3 length: 13 residues. Trimming shortened V by 3 bases and J by 4 bases, and 9 bases separated the two germline ends. Germline CDR1 reads KGHSH; CDR2 reads LQKENI. CDR3 nucleotides: TGTGCCAGCTCACCTCTGGACCTCTATGGCTACACCTTC. Encoded protein: CASSPLDLYGYTF.

The chain joins TRBV5-4 to TRBJ2-5; 7 bases agree with TRBD1. V shed 4 bases, J shed 1 base, and the junction held 7 bases outside the gene matches. CDR3 size: 15 residues. Germline V gives CDR1 SGHNT, CDR2 YYREEE (reference sequence). CDR3 loop: CASSRTTGTQETQYF. CDR3 nucleotide sequence: TGTGCCAGCAGCAGAACGACAGGGACCCAAGAGACCCAGTACTTC.

The V call is TRBV30, the J call TRBJ2-5, with 7 bases aligning to TRBD1. Per the germline V gene, CDR1 is GTSNPN and CDR2 is SVGIG (reference sequence). J was trimmed by 5 bases and V by 5 bases; bases with no gene match: 17. This CDR3 has 16 residues. The CDR3 region is CAWFRTGTGMGETQYF. The DNA of the CDR3 is TGTGCCTGGTTTCGGACAGGCACGGGAATGGGGGAGACCCAGTACTTC.

J is TRBJ1-2 and V is TRBV5-6, with 7 bases identical to TRBD1. In germline, CDR1 is SGHDT, CDR2 YYEEEE. The length of the CDR3 is 14 residues. The ends lost 4 bases at V and 7 bases at J; junction bases unmatched: 10. CDR3 loop: CASSTNRGSSGYTF. The CDR3 bases are TGTGCCAGCAGCACCAACAGGGGCAGTAGTGGCTACACCTTC. Complete variable domain (other parts from reference TRBV5-6 and TRBJ1-2): DAGVTQSPTHLIKTRGQQVTLRCSPKSGHDTVSWYQQALGQGPQFIFQYYEEEERQRGNFPDRFSGHQFPNYSSELNVNALLLGDSALYLCASSTNRGSSGYTFGSGTRLTVV.

The chain uses TRBV28 and TRBJ2-7; D remains unclear. Trimming pared 4 bases from V and 6 bases from J, leaving 10 bases between. This CDR3 comprises 12 residues. Per germline, CDR1 MDHEN and CDR2 SYDVKM. Here the CDR3 reads CASSSVASEQYF. CDR3 in DNA: TGTGCCAGCAGTTCCGTGGCATCCGAGCAGTACTTC.

This clonotype has a count of ten or more. This rearrangement joins TRBV6-6 to TRBJ2-2; possibly TRBD2 for D (5 bases). V was shortened by 8 bases and J by 7 bases, with 8 bases between the two germline ends. This CDR3 is built from 11 residues. Germline CDR1 reads MNHNY; CDR2 reads SVGAGI (reference sequence). The CDR3 region is CASCGGGELFF. CDR3 DNA sequence: TGTGCCAGCTGTGGAGGCGGGGAGCTGTTTTTT.

J is TRBJ2-3 and V is TRBV10-3; perhaps TRBD2 as D (6 bases). Germline-derived CDR1 and CDR2 are ENHRY and SYGVKD. The V end lost 7 bases, the J end lost 8 bases, and 25 bases lay between the germline ends. The CDR3 has 16 amino acids. In nucleotides, the CDR3 is TGTGCCATCACCTCGCTGGGCGGCAGGACTACCGGTACGCAGTATTTT. This sequence encodes CAITSLGGRTTGTQYF.

This clonotype was found many times. V and J are TRBV20-1 and TRBJ2-2; no definite D call. Germline V gene lookup returns CDR1 DFQATT and CDR2 SNEGSKA (reference sequence). The germline V and J ends were trimmed by 0 bases and 4 bases, with 9 bases remaining between them. The length of the CDR3 is 14 residues. The CDR3 nucleotides are TGCAGTGCTAGAGATGAGAAAGGCACCGGGGAGCTGTTTTTT. It encodes CSARDEKGTGELFF.

The table lists this clonotype with a few counts. The chain links TRBV19 to TRBJ2-5; D is unclear. The CDR3 extends over 12 amino acids. The germline V and J ends were trimmed by 6 bases and 2 bases, with 7 bases remaining between them. The germline V gene encodes CDR1 LNHDA and CDR2 SQIVND (reference sequence). The DNA for the CDR3 is TGTGCCAGTAGGTGGGAACAAGAGACCCAGTACTTC. It encodes CASRWEQETQYF.

This clonotype was counted between two and nine times. The rearrangement links TRBV7-2 to TRBJ1-4, with D possibly matching TRBD1 (5 bases). The ends were cut back, 2 bases at V and 8 bases at J, with 15 bases in the middle. The germline gives CDR1 SGHTA, CDR2 FQGNSA. This CDR3 spans 15 amino acids. The CDR3 loop is CASSLTPGDWEKLFF. CDR3 nucleotides: TGTGCCAGCAGCTTAACCCCGGGGGATTGGGAAAAACTGTTTTTT.

The V and J genes are TRBV5-1 and TRBJ1-2; no reliable D call. This CDR3 comprises 14 residues. The germline gives CDR1 SGHRS, CDR2 YFSETQ. Deletions cut 4 bases from V and 3 bases from J, with 13 bases between. The CDR3 nucleotides are TGCGCCAGCAGCCATCGTTCCCGGGACTATGGCTACACCTTC. Translated, it gives CASSHRSRDYGYTF.

This clonotype was counted ten times or more. The chain employs TRBV6-5 and TRBJ1-5; unclear D gene. V lost 4 bases, J lost 1 base, and 8 bases lay in between. This CDR3 has 14 residues. Germline CDR1 MNHEY, CDR2 SVGAGI. The CDR3 spells CASSSVGSNQPQHF. The CDR3 bases are TGTGCCAGCAGTTCGGTGGGGAGCAATCAGCCCCAGCATTTT.

This clonotype was observed a handful of times. This sequence joins TRBV7-2 and TRBJ1-4; D uncertain. The CDR3 spans 15 residues. Trimming took off 1 base at V and 8 bases at J, with 14 bases between the two ends. Looked up from germline, CDR1 is SGHTA and CDR2 is FQGNSA. The CDR3 reads CASSLGTVAREKLFF. CDR3 coding DNA: TGTGCCAGCAGCTTAGGGACGGTGGCTCGGGAAAAACTGTTTTTT.

A word on this clonotype: Being one base from a much bigger clone, this may be a read error. CDR3 loop: CAISYEGRNTEAFF. The CDR3 nucleotides read TGTGCCATCAGTTACGAGGGGAGGAACACTGAAGCTTTCTTT. V is TRBV10-3 and J is TRBJ1-1; a possible D gene is TRBD1 (5 bases). V lost 5 bases to trimming and J lost 1 base, with 11 bases between them. This CDR3 contains 14 residues. The germline gives CDR1 ENHRY, CDR2 SYGVKD.

There are many counts of this clonotype. This chain links TRBV5-5 with TRBJ2-6; no reliable D call. The CDR3 is 16 amino acids. Looked up from germline, CDR1 is SGHKS and CDR2 is YYEKEE (reference sequence). Trimming took 0 bases from V and 0 from J, leaving 7 bases between them. The CDR3 loop is CASSLDLSSGANVLTF. The CDR3 DNA reads TGTGCCAGCAGCTTGGACTTAAGCTCTGGGGCCAACGTCCTGACTTTC.

The genes are TRBV3-1 and TRBJ2-7; D is unresolved. Deletions cut 5 bases from V and 6 bases from J, with 11 bases between. Germline V lookup: CDR1 LGHDT, CDR2 YNNKEL (reference sequence). The CDR3 extends over 12 amino acids. CDR3 residues: CASSFGPGEQYF. The DNA for the CDR3 is TGTGCCAGCAGCTTCGGACCGGGCGAGCAGTACTTC.

This chain uses TRBV10-3 with TRBJ1-2; possible D gene TRBD1, 6 bases. The V gene lost 8 bases and the J gene lost 9 bases, with 16 bases spanning the gap. The CDR3 is made up of 12 amino acids. CDR1 and CDR2 from the germline V gene are ENHRY and SYGVKD. DNA of the CDR3: TGTGCCATCTCTAAGGGGGGACAAAGCTACACCTTC. Amino acid sequence: CAISKGGQSYTF.

On this clonotype itself: The junction and the germline gene differ at one end; a read error may be behind it. The chain has TRBV10-1 and TRBJ1-2; a possible D gene is TRBD1 (5 bases). Germline CDR1 reads WNHNN; CDR2 reads SYGVQD (reference sequence). The CDR3 has 14 amino acids. This chain's CDR3 is CASSPSGQNYGYTF. The CDR3 bases are TGTGCCAGCAGCCCTTCCGGACAAAACTATGGCTACACCTTC.

The chain links TRBV20-1 to TRBJ1-1, with D possibly TRBD1 on 6 matching bases. The CDR3 length is 14 residues. Germline V lookup: CDR1 DFQATT, CDR2 SNEGSKA (reference sequence). V was pared by 3 bases and J by 4 bases, with 15 bases between. This CDR3 is CSASYRVGGTEAFF. CDR3 coding DNA: TGCAGTGCTAGTTACAGGGTAGGGGGCACTGAAGCTTTCTTT.

The chain joins TRBV20-1 to TRBJ1-4; 9 nucleotides match TRBD1. The germline CDR1 and CDR2 sequences are DFQATT and SNEGSKA (reference sequence). The CDR3 has 14 amino acids. After removal of 5 bases from V and 2 bases from J, the junction contained 3 bases not matched to a gene. The CDR3 sequence: CSAQQGATNEKLFF. CDR3 nucleotides: TGCAGTGCTCAACAGGGGGCCACTAATGAAAAACTGTTTTTT.

This clonotype was counted at least ten times. CDR3: CASSAGQEIYGYTF. In DNA, the CDR3 is TGTGCCAGCAGTGCCGGACAGGAGATATATGGCTACACCTTC. V and J are TRBV12-3 or TRBV12-4 and TRBJ1-2; 7 bases are shared with TRBD1. The CDR3 sequence is 14 residues long. Losses at the gene ends were 5 bases for V and 5 bases for J; bases not matched to a gene: 8.

The chain uses TRBV29-1 and TRBJ2-1, with D hard to call. Trimming shortened V by 4 bases and J by 2 bases, and 15 bases separated the two germline ends. From germline, CDR1 is SQVTM and CDR2 ANQGSEA. The CDR3 contains 15 residues. CDR3 nucleotides: TGCAGCGTTGGGTCCTGGGCCCCTACCTACAATGAGCAGTTCTTC. This gives the protein CSVGSWAPTYNEQFF.

V usage is TRBV2 and J usage is TRBJ2-7, with D unresolved. V was shortened by 0 bases and J by 4 bases, with 10 bases between the two germline ends. Germline CDR1 and CDR2: SNHLY and FYNNEI. The CDR3 spans 14 residues. DNA of the CDR3: TGTGCCAGCAGTGAAGCTGGTAACGGTTACGAGCAGTACTTC. This sequence encodes CASSEAGNGYEQYF.